The clone carrying this T cell receptor beta chain was picked up many times. The antigen is unknown. Until they underwent thyroid surgery, no patient had received any treatment. Authors' methods: Clinicopathological groups supplied CDR3 differences that were used to build a distant-metastasis classifier for papillary thyroid cancer. TCRdb ran MiXCR on the PCR reads. Clone size and V and J calls follow TCRdb, not the original study. The data hold more than 13,000 clones, with 25% to 35% observed a single time. The sample originates from a study of metastatic and nonmetastatic thyroid tumors. Study details: A comparison of repertoires was made across blood and tumor or nodule tissue from malignant and benign thyroid patients. Study outcomes and limitations: For both blood and tumor, malignant thyroid tumors reportedly showed significantly higher TCR beta diversity than benign nodules did.

Germline CDR1 is SNHLY and CDR2 is FYNNEI. V dropped 9 bases and J dropped 5; count of bases not matched to a gene: 12. The CDR3 loop spans 14 amino acids. The chain combines TRBV2 with TRBJ2-5; 7 bases align to TRBD2. Sequenced input: tumor tissue. The TCR comes from a male donor with papillary thyroid cancer or a benign thyroid nodule (not recorded which). Some clones in this sample may be carry-over from other donors' samples. This CDR3 is CARGGGNRGETQYF. The CDR3 DNA follows: TGTGCCAGGGGGGGGGGGAATAGAGGGGAGACCCAGTACTTC.